This T cell receptor (beta chain) was identified in a study of blood T cells in healthy people across ages. Study outcomes and limitations: Diversity figures based on one million T cells were deemed too low. More naive CD4+ cells and higher diversity were found in long-lived than in aged donors.

The sample, about 10 milliliters of peripheral blood, was drawn from each donor. Together with a sample-barcoded 5' primer, a J-beta primer mix was included in a second PCR lasting about 7 to 11 cycles. CDR3-containing paired-end reads numbered at least 2.5 million in each sample. TCRdb used MiXCR to reprocess the 5' RACE reads, holding one entry per CDR3 protein. The sample has about 1.6 million distinct CDR3 sequences; approximately 32% are singletons. Comment on this clonotype: As yet, its antigen is unknown.

Deletions cut 0 bases from V and 2 bases from J, with 12 bases between. The germline V gene encodes CDR1 SGHTA and CDR2 FQGNSA. The CDR3 is 16 residues long. This clonotype originated in a woman aged 25 to 45 in good health. V usage is TRBV7-2 and J usage is TRBJ2-3; D uncertain. What was sequenced was blood. CDR3 amino acids: CASSLAQEGLTDTQYF. Written as DNA, the CDR3 is TGTGCCAGCAGCTTAGCGCAGGAAGGGCTCACAGATACGCAGTATTTT. Looking up the rest from reference TRBV7-2 and TRBJ2-3 gives the full variable domain: GAGVSQSPSNKVTEKGKDVELRCDPISGHTALYWYRQSLGQGLEFLIYFQGNSAPDKSGLPSDRFSAERTGGSVSTLTIQRTQQEDSAVYLCASSLAQEGLTDTQYFGPGTRLTVL.